This is a list of T cell receptor beta chains from one sample in a study of regulatory T cells in long-lasting Graves disease. MiXCR, applied by TCRdb to the multiplex PCR reads, yields one record per CDR3 protein. The data show some 250,000 distinct CDR3 sequences, roughly 21% seen once. The sequencing used peripheral blood mononuclear cells (PBMCs), collected at new diagnosis, from a patient treated with antithyroid drugs. These receptors all come from a female donor with Graves disease. Both conserved end residues are trimmed from each CDR3. The order of the fields is D gene, V gene, J gene, CDR3 protein. D genes are given only for firm matches.

TRBD1	TRBV12-5	TRBJ2-5	ASGWTGLETQY
NA	TRBV6-1	TRBJ1-1	ASSAKLYTEAF
TRBD1	TRBV11-2	TRBJ1-1	ASSLGQGDFVAF
TRBD2	TRBV19	TRBJ2-7	ASSITSGNEQY
TRBD1	TRBV5-1	TRBJ1-1	ASSPDRGSTEAF
TRBD1	TRBV6-1	TRBJ1-1	ASSILRGLGTEAF
NA	TRBV11-2	TRBJ1-3	ASSTLSGSSGNTIY
TRBD1	TRBV28	TRBJ1-2	ASSTAGDRDYGYT
TRBD1	TRBV27	TRBJ2-7	ASRRGQATYEQY
NA	TRBV5-4	TRBJ2-3	VTHRRPTDTQY
NA	TRBV12-3/TRBV12-4	TRBJ2-7	ASSLDPEIHEQY
NA	TRBV7-2	TRBJ2-2	ASSWGPPPGELF
NA	TRBV6-2/TRBV6-3	TRBJ2-4	ASSPSLGNKNIQY
NA	TRBV28	TRBJ1-2	ASSPSGGNYGYT
NA	TRBV14	TRBJ2-1	ASSQKLGAGSSYNEQF
TRBD2	TRBV5-1	TRBJ2-7	ASRRGVGAGYEQY
TRBD1	TRBV6-5	TRBJ1-6	ASSYSVPGGSYNSPLH
TRBD2	TRBV2	TRBJ2-3	ASSPQGSSGGFTDTQY
NA	TRBV7-9	TRBJ2-3	ASSDRTDTQY
NA	TRBV28	TRBJ2-4	ASGIIKDTQY
TRBD2	TRBV3-1	TRBJ2-7	ASSMGLEAEQY
NA	TRBV6-2/TRBV6-3	TRBJ2-1	ASSFVYNEQF
NA	TRBV4-3	TRBJ2-5	ASSQVRDGETQY
NA	TRBV28	TRBJ1-5	ASSFQGYSNQPQH
TRBD1	TRBV10-2	TRBJ2-1	ASSRGQGANNEQF
NA	TRBV20-1	TRBJ1-2	SARDPRGRDYGYT
NA	TRBV24-1	TRBJ1-5	ATSDLGNQPQH
NA	TRBV19	TRBJ1-1	ASSFGGWYTEAF
NA	TRBV14	TRBJ2-7	ASSQLDRTFSYEQY
TRBD2	TRBV5-1	TRBJ2-7	ASSFAAGASEQY
TRBD1	TRBV11-3	TRBJ1-1	ASSFTGGATEAF
TRBD1	TRBV12-3/TRBV12-4	TRBJ1-3	ASSRTGALLSSGNTIY
NA	TRBV2	TRBJ1-1	ASSVGGLNTEAF
TRBD2	TRBV4-1	TRBJ2-6	ASSTGTSGGISGANVLT
TRBD1	TRBV30	NA	AWSVQVRGYGETQY
NA	TRBV7-9	TRBJ2-3	ASTTTSLTDTQY
TRBD1	TRBV27	TRBJ1-4	ASSPLTGDEKLF
TRBD1	TRBV5-1	TRBJ2-5	ASSLAPRQGRETQY
NA	TRBV2	TRBJ2-6	ATSTGANVLT
TRBD1	TRBV28	TRBJ2-1	AGSSDRGNFNEQF
TRBD2	TRBV19	TRBJ2-5	ASSRRGPIELAGEETQY
NA	TRBV3-1	TRBJ1-3	ASQEDSGNTIY
NA	TRBV9	TRBJ1-4	ASSPLGNEKLF